This T cell receptor (beta chain) was observed in a study of shared clonotypes between healthy human individuals (dated by TCRdb to the early 2020s). As for the study more broadly: The cohort comprised two women and a few men aged 18 to 49 years. Per donor, leukapheresis produced somewhere between about 0.94 and 10 billion PBMCs. The study deeply sequenced blood TCR repertoires of five healthy adults to estimate repertoire size and the extent of clonotype sharing between individuals. To increase sequencing depth and limit assay-specific biases, TCR repertoire library preparation and sequencing were carried out by different laboratories using diverse techniques. For each donor, CD4 naive and CD4 memory were each given three plates, CD8 naive was given two plates, and CD8 memory was given one plate.

CDR1 SNHLY and CDR2 FYNNEI were looked up in the germline V gene. The trim is 6 bases for V and 6 bases for J, with a gap of 18 bases between the germline ends. Measured from the cysteine to the phenylalanine, the CDR3 is 14 residues long. Solely the CDR3 DNA is kept, with 42 bases framed from the first base. Using the deep immunoSEQ assay, multiplex PCR amplified TCR CDR3 regions from genomic DNA. Extracted genomic DNA from each cell subset was distributed evenly across all wells of several immunoSEQ 96-well plates, and each plate was treated as a replicate. For sorted subsets, about 0.2 ug genomic DNA, equal to some 30,000 T cell genomes, was loaded into each replicate PCR. The purified libraries were quantified using a Qubit 3.0 fluorometer, sized with a Bioanalyzer 2100, and then quantified again using the KAPA Library Quantification kit. Every immunoSEQ 96-well plate was sequenced on a separate single-read 150-cycle Illumina NextSeq 550 flow cell. The authors' pipeline ran thus. Because the immunoSEQ output held only junctional sequences and lacked quality scores, the filtering could not match the filtering applied to full-length reads. To assign V/J genes and CDR3, sequences were annotated using PyIR, a Python wrapper for IgBLAST v1.9, with IMGT germline references. Reads were filtered out if the reads had weak V/J assignments (E-value above 1e-6), no CDR3, stop codons, out-of-frame junctions, or ambiguous translated residues. A V3J clonotype was defined by an identical inferred V gene, J gene, and CDR3 amino acid sequence. The percentage overlap between two repertoires was calculated by dividing the number of shared unique clonotypes by the size of the smaller repertoire. Richness of each repertoire was evaluated using RTK rarefaction, the Chao1 estimator, and Recon v2.1 estimates of unobserved clonotypes. For all TCRbeta clonotypes obtained by the gDNA method from a few donors, generation probabilities were computed with OLGA. The source is immuneACCESS, and TCRdb retained only in-frame sequences with V and J called. Part of the clones is not carried over; for the studies checked, unresolved V genes explain less than half of this, and the remainder is unexplained. V and J calls and clone size are as listed in that table; D and trimming were resolved from the DNA. This sample is represented by approximately 980,000 clones; 60% to 85% of them were singletons. About 1.5% of the sample belongs to the ten largest clones.

The donors were healthy, HIV-negative adults with no recently reported acute infections or vaccinations. Only Caucasian adults living in Nashville, Tennessee, USA were represented among the donors. CD4+ T cells were enriched by magnetic negative selection; naive cells were then positively selected on CD45RA, and the negative fraction formed the memory subset. After blood collection by leukapheresis, PBMCs were isolated using Ficoll-Histopaque density gradient centrifugation and then cryopreserved in the vapor phase of liquid nitrogen. Analytical flow cytometry was used to check the purity and quantity of each magnetically sorted T cell population. Each sorted fraction had its genomic DNA isolated and then quantified by UV absorbance on a Nanodrop 2000c. What the authors observed across the whole study: Rarefaction of sorted-subset datasets indicated incomplete sequencing despite the large sequencing depth. Naive subsets generally had larger estimated clonotype richness than memory subsets. About 4.5% of naive CD4, 3.5% of naive CD8, 2.3% of memory CD4, and roughly 0.4% of memory CD8 clonotypes were shared across several donors. Only blood was sampled, and tissue TCR repertoires likely differ from those in blood. Because the study included only a small number of donors, the genetic and exposure-history diversity represented was limited. Clonotypes shared by all four sorted-subset donors showed higher generation probabilities than non-shared clonotypes. Based on pairwise subsampling, the degree of clonotype sharing among donors was expected to be affected by sequencing depth.

Note on this clone: The specificity of this receptor is unknown. Per-base qualities were not stored, and no clone one base away is much larger.

The sample taken for sequencing was memory CD4+ T cells sorted from blood. The sample's cell subset or site label is to be understood as: CD45RA-negative fraction. The chain joins TRBV2 to TRBJ2-7; perhaps TRBD2 is the D gene, with 6 bases matching. This receptor was taken from a man between 18 and 29 years old in good health. The nucleotide sequence is TGTGCCAGCAGGTCGACTAGGAGGATGAGCGAGCAGTACTTC. Protein translation: CASRSTRRMSEQYF.